The clone carrying this TCR beta chain has a count of ten or more. What it binds is not known. This sample's TCRbeta library carried unique molecular identifier barcodes. Each CDR3 protein gets one entry after TCRdb re-called the PCR reads with MiXCR. The table records about 32,000 distinct CDR3 sequences, around 7% of them present only once. The sample belongs to a study of T-cell reconstitution after alpha-beta-depleted transplantation in children. Notes on the study in general: About two months after transplant, alpha-beta T cells reportedly came from several hundred expanded graft clones. From newly produced T cells came most of the T-cell counts and diversity one year after transplant. Day-60 TCRbeta diversity that was high in some patients was derived from surviving recipient T cells and thymic progenitors.

Germline V gene data show CDR1 as MNHEY and CDR2 as SVGAGI. V was clipped by 7 bases and J by 1 base, with 13 bases between them. CDR3 length: 14 amino acids. The sample was peripheral blood, taken 60 days after TCRalphabeta/CD19-depleted stem cell transplant. The source of this sequence is a child less than two years old who had a stem cell transplant for acute myeloid leukemia, so the T cells may come from the graft donor. This rearrangement joins TRBV6-5 to TRBJ2-5; maybe TRBD2 (6 bases). The CDR3 DNA reads as TGTGCCAGCATGGAGGAGGGGTTCCAAGAGACCCAGTACTTC. This sequence encodes CASMEEGFQETQYF.